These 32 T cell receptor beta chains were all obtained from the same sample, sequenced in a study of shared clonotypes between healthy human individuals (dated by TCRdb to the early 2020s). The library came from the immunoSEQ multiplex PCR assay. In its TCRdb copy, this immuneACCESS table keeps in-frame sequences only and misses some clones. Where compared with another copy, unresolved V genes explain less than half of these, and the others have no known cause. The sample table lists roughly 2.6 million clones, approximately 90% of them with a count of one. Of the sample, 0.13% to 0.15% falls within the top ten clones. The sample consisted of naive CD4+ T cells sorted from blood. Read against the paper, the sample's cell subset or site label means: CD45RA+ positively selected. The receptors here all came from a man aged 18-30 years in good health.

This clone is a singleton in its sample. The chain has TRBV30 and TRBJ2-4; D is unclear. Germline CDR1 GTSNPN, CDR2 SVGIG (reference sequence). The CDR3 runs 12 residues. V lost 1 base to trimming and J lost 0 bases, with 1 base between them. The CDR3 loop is CAWSEAKNIQYF. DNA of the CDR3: TGTGCCTGGAGTGAAGCCAAAAACATTCAGTACTTC.

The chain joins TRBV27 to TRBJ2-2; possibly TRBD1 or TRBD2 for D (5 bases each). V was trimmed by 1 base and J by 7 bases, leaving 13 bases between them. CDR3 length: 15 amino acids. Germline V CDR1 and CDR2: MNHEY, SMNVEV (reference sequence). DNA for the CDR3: TGTGCCAGCAGTTTATACCAGGGCGGGCGCGGGGAGCTGTTTTTT. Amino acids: CASSLYQGGRGELFF.

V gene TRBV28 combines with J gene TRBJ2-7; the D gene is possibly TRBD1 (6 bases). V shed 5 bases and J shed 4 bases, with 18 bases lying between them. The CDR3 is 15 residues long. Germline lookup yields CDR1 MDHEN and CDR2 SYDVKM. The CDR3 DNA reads TGTGCCAGCAGTGCCGGGACAAGTGGACAGTACGAGCAGTACTTC. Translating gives CASSAGTSGQYEQYF.

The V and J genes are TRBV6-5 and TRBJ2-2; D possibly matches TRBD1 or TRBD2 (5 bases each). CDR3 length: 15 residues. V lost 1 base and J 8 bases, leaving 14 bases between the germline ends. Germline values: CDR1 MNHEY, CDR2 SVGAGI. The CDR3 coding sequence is TGTGCCAGCAGTTACTTGAGGGGTGTACCGGGGGAGCTGTTTTTT. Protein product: CASSYLRGVPGELFF.

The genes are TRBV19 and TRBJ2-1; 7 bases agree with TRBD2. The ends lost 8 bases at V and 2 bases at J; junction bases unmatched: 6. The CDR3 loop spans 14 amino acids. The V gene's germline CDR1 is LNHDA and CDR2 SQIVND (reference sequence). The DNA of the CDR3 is TGTGCCAGTCAACGGGAGGTGGCCTACAATGAGCAGTTCTTC. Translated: CASQREVAYNEQFF.

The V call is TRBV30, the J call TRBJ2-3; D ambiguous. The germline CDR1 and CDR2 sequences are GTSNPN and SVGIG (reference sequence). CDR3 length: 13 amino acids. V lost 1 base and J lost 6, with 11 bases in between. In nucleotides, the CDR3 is TGTGCCTGGAGTGCAGGAAGACGGGATACGCAGTATTTT. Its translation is CAWSAGRRDTQYF. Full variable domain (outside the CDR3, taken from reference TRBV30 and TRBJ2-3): SQTIHQWPATLVQPVGSPLSLECTVEGTSNPNLYWYRQAAGRGLQLLFYSVGIGQISSEVPQNLSASRPQDRQFILSSKKLLLSDSGFYLCAWSAGRRDTQYFGPGTRLTVL.

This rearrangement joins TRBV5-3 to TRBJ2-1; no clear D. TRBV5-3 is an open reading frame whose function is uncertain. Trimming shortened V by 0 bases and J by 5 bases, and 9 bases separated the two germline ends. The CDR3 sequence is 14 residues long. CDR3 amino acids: CARSLAFYHNEQFF. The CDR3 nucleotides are TGTGCCAGAAGCTTGGCATTCTACCACAATGAGCAGTTCTTC.

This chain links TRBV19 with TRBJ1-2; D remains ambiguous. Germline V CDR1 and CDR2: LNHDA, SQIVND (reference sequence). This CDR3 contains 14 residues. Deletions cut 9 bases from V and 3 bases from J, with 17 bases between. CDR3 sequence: CASHSPGDYYGYTF. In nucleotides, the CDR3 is TGTGCCAGCCACTCCCCCGGGGATTACTATGGCTACACCTTC.

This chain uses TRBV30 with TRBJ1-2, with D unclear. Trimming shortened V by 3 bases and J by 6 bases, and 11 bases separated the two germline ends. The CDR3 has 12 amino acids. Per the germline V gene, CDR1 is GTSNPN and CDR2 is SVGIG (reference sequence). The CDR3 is CAWSEFIDGYTF. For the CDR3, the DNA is TGTGCCTGGAGCGAATTTATAGATGGCTACACCTTC.

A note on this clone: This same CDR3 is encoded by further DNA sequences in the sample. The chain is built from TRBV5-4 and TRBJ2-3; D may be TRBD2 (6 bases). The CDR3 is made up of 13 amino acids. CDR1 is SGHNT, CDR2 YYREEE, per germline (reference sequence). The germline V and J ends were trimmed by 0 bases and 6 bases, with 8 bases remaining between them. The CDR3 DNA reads TGTGCCAGCAGCTTGGCGGGAGTGGATACGCAGTATTTT. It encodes CASSLAGVDTQYF. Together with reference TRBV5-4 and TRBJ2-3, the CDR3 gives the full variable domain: ETGVTQSPTHLIKTRGQQVTLRCSSQSGHNTVSWYQQALGQGPQFIFQYYREEENGRGNFPPRFSGLQFPNYSSELNVNALELDDSALYLCASSLAGVDTQYFGPGTRLTVL.

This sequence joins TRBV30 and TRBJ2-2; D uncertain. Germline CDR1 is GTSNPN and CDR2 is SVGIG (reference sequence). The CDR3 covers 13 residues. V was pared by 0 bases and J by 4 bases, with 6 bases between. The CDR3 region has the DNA TGTGCCTGGAGTGTAGATCCCACCGGGGAGCTGTTTTTT. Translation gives CAWSVDPTGELFF.

Here the CDR3 reads CASSESSIAYTF. The CDR3 DNA follows: TGCGCCAGCAGTGAGTCCTCAATCGCCTACACCTTC. The chain joins TRBV10-2 to TRBJ1-2; D is unclear. V dropped 0 bases and J dropped 10 bases, with 9 bases sitting between them. The CDR3 sequence is 12 residues long. Germline lookup yields CDR1 WSHSY and CDR2 SAAADI.

The CDR3 protein is CASSFFGTSGLSSYNEQFF. In DNA, the CDR3 is TGTGCCAGCAGCTTCTTCGGGACTAGCGGGTTGAGCTCCTACAATGAGCAGTTCTTC. V is TRBV5-6 and J is TRBJ2-1; 12 bases align to TRBD2. J was trimmed by 0 bases and V by 2 bases; bases with no gene match: 9. Germline V gene data show CDR1 as SGHDT and CDR2 as YYEEEE. The CDR3 consists of 19 residues.

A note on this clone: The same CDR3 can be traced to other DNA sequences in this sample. The CDR3 loop is CASRDSYNSPLHF. The CDR3 DNA sequence: TGTGCCAGCAGGGACAGCTATAATTCACCCCTCCACTTT. The chain employs TRBV25-1 and TRBJ1-6; possibly TRBD1 for D (6 bases). This CDR3 is built from 13 residues. The V end lost 6 bases, the J end lost 3 bases, and 6 bases lay between the germline ends. From germline, CDR1 is MGHDK and CDR2 SYGVNS.

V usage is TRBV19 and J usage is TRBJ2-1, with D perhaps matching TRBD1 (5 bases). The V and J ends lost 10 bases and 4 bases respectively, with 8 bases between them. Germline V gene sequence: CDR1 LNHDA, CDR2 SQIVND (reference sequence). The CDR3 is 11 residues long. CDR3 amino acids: CATQGYNEQFF. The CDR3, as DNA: TGTGCCACCCAGGGATACAATGAGCAGTTCTTC.

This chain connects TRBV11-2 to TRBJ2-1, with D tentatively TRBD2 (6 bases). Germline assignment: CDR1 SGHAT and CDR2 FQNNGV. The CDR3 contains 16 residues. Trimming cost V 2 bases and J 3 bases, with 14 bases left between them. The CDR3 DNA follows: TGTGCCAGCAGCTTAATCCGGGACTCGATCTACAATGAGCAGTTCTTC. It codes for CASSLIRDSIYNEQFF.

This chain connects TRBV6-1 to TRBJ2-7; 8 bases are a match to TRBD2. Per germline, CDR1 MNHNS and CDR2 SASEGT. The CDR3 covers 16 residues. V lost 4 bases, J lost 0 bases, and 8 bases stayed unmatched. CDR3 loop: CASSGVLAAVSYEQYF. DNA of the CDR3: TGTGCCAGCAGTGGAGTACTAGCGGCGGTCTCCTACGAGCAGTACTTC.

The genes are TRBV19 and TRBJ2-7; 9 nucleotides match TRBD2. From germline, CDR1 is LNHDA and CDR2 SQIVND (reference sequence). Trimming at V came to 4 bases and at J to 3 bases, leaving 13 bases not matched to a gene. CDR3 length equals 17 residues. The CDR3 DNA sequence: TGTGCCAGTAGTACCTCCCAACGACTAGCGGAGCACTACGAGCAGTACTTC. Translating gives CASSTSQRLAEHYEQYF.

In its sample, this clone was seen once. In DNA, the CDR3 is TGCGCCAGCAGTGGTCACGGGGGGCAGAACACCGGGGAGCTGTTTTTT. Translation: CASSGHGGQNTGELFF. V and J are TRBV10-1 and TRBJ2-2, with a weak D call TRBD2 (7 bases). Germline-derived CDR1 and CDR2 are WNHNN and SYGVQD (reference sequence). The CDR3 sequence is 16 residues long. V was pared by 4 bases and J by 1 base, with 13 bases between.

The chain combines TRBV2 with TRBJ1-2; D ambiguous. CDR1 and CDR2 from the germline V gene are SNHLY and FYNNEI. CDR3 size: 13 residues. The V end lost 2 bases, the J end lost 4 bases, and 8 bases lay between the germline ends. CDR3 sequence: CASSEIRGYGYTF. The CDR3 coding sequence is TGTGCCAGCAGTGAAATTCGAGGCTATGGCTACACCTTC.

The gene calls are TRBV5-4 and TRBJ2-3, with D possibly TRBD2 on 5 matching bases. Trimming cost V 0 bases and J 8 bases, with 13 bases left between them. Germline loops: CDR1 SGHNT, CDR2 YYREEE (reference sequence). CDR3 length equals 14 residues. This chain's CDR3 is CASSLGTLPGTQYF. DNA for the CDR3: TGTGCCAGCAGCTTGGGGACTCTCCCGGGTACGCAGTATTTT. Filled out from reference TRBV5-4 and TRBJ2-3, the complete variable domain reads ETGVTQSPTHLIKTRGQQVTLRCSSQSGHNTVSWYQQALGQGPQFIFQYYREEENGRGNFPPRFSGLQFPNYSSELNVNALELDDSALYLCASSLGTLPGTQYFGPGTRLTVL.

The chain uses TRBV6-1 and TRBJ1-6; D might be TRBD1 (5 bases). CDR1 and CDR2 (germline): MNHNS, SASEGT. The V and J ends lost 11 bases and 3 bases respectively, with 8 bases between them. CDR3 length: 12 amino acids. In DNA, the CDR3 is TGTGCCTCGGGGGTCTATAATTCACCCCTCCACTTT. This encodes CASGVYNSPLHF.

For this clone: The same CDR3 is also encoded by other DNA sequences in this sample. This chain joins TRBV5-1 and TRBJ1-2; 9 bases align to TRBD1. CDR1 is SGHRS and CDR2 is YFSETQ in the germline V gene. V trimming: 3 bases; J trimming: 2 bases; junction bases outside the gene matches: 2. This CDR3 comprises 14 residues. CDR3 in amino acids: CASSSGQGNYGYTF. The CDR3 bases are TGCGCCAGCAGCTCGGGACAGGGAAACTATGGCTACACCTTC. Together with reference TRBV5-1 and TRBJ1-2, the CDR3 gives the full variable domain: KAGVTQTPRYLIKTRGQQVTLSCSPISGHRSVSWYQQTPGQGLQFLFEYFSETQRNKGNFPGRFSGRQFSNSRSEMNVSTLELGDSALYLCASSSGQGNYGYTFGSGTRLTVV.

CDR3 sequence (DNA): TGCGCCAGCAGTGAGTCCTTGCCAAGCTCCTACAATGAGCAGTTCTTC. Its protein is CASSESLPSSYNEQFF. V and J are TRBV10-1 and TRBJ2-1; no firm D call. Germline lookup yields CDR1 WNHNN and CDR2 SYGVQD (reference sequence). This CDR3 has 16 amino acids. V lost 0 bases to trimming and J lost 0 bases, with 9 bases between them.

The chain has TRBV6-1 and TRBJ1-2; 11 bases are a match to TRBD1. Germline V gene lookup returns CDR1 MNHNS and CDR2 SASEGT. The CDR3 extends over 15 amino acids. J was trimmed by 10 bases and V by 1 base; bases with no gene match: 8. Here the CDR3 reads CASSEVDRGRGVYTF. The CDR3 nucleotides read TGTGCCAGCAGTGAAGTGGACAGGGGGCGCGGCGTCTACACCTTC.

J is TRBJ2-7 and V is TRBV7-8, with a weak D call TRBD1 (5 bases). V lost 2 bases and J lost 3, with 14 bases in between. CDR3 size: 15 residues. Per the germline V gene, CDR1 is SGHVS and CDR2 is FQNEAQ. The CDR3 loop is CASSLHRQTIYEQYF. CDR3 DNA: TGTGCCAGCAGCTTACACAGGCAGACGATCTACGAGCAGTACTTC.

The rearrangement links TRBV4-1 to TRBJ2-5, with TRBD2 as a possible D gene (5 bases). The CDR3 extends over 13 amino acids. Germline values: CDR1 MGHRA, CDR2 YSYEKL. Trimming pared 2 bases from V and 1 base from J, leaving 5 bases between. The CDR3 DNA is TGCGCCAGCAGCCAAACTAGCCAAGAGACCCAGTACTTC. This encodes CASSQTSQETQYF.

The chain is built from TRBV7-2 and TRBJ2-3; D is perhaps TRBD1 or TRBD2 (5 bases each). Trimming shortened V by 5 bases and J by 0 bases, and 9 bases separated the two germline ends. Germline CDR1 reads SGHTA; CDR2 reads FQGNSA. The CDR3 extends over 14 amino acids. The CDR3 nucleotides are TGTGCCAGCAGCGGTCGGGACAGCACAGATACGCAGTATTTT. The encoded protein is CASSGRDSTDTQYF.

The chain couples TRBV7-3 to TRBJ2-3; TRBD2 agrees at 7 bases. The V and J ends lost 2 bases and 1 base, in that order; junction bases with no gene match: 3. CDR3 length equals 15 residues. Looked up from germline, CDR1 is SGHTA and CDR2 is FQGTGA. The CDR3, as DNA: TGTGCCAGCAGCTTAGCAGCGGGGCGCACAGATACGCAGTATTTT. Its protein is CASSLAAGRTDTQYF.

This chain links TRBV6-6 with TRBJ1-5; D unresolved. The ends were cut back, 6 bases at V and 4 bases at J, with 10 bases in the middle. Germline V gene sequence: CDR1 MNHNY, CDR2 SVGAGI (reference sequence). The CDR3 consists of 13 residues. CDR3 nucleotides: TGTGCCAGCAGCTCTAATTTGAATCAGCCCCAGCATTTT. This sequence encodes CASSSNLNQPQHF.

CDR3 loop: CASSLPLTQGNEKLFF. The CDR3 bases are TGTGCCAGCAGTTTGCCTTTAACCCAGGGAAATGAAAAACTGTTTTTT. The chain employs TRBV5-4 and TRBJ1-4; D perhaps matches TRBD1 (5 bases). Between the trimmed V and J ends, which lost 5 bases and 5 bases, there was a span of 19 bases. CDR3 length: 16 amino acids. From germline, CDR1 is SGHNT and CDR2 YYREEE (reference sequence).

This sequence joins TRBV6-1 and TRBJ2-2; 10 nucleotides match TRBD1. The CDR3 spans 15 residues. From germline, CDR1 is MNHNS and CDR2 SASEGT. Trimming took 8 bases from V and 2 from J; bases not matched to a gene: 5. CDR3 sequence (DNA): TGTGCCAGCCAGCGGGACAGGGGAAACACCGGGGAGCTGTTTTTT. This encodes CASQRDRGNTGELFF.